This TCR beta chain was obtained from a study of blood T cell repertoires in COVID-19. About the study: In each case, the material was cDNA or gDNA derived from T cells, B-cell-depleted T cells, or PBMCs.

Authors' methods: Using reference gene primer amplification, nucleated cell counts were estimated. Repertoires were generated with immunoSEQ multiplex PCR, while TCRdb's copy carries only in-frame clones and drops some. D and trimming were read from the DNA, whereas the V and J calls and clone size are those reported in that table. The sample contains roughly 250,000 clones, around 80% of which appear only once. V was shortened by 3 bases and J by 5 bases, with 11 bases between the two germline ends. Germline loops: CDR1 GTSNPN, CDR2 SVGIG (reference sequence). The CDR3 has 13 amino acids. The chain has TRBV30 and TRBJ2-1, with D possibly matching TRBD2 (5 bases). The receptor was derived from a woman between 40 and 50 years old with active or convalescent COVID-19. Sequencing input: peripheral blood. This chain's CDR3 is CAWSDGSDNEQFF. CDR3 sequence (DNA): TGTGCCTGGAGCGACGGTAGCGACAATGAGCAGTTCTTC.